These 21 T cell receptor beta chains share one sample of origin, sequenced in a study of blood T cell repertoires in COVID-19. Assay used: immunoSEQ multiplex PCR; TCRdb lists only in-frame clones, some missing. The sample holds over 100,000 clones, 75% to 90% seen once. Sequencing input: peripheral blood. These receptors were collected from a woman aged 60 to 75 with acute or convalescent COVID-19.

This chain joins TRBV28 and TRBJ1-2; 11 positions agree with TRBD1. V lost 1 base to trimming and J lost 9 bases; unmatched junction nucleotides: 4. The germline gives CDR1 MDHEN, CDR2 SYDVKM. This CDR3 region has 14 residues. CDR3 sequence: CASSLSGTGGSYTF. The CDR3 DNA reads TGTGCCAGCAGTTTATCCGGGACAGGGGGGAGCTACACCTTC.

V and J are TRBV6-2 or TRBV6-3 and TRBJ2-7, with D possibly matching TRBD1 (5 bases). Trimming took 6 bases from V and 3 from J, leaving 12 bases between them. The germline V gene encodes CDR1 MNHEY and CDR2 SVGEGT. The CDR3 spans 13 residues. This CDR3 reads CASSLTGFYEQYF. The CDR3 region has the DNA TGTGCCAGCAGCTTAACAGGTTTCTACGAGCAGTACTTC.

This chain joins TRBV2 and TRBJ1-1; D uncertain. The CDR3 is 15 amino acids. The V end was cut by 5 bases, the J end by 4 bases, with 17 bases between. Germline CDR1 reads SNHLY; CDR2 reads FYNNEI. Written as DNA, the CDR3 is TGTGCCAGCAGTTCCCAAATTGGAGGAGGCACTGAAGCTTTCTTT. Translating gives CASSSQIGGGTEAFF. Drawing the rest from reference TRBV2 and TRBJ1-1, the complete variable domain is EPEVTQTPSHQVTQMGQEVILRCVPISNHLYFYWYRQILGQKVEFLVSFYNNEISEKSEIFDDQFSVERPDGSNFTLKIRSTKLEDSAMYFCASSSQIGGGTEAFFGQGTRLTVV.

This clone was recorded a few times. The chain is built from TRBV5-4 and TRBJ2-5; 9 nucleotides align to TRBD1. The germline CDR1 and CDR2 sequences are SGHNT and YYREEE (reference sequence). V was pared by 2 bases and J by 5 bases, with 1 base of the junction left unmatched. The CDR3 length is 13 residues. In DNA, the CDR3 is TGTGCCAGCAGCTTAACAGGGGGCGAGACCCAGTACTTC. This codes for CASSLTGGETQYF.

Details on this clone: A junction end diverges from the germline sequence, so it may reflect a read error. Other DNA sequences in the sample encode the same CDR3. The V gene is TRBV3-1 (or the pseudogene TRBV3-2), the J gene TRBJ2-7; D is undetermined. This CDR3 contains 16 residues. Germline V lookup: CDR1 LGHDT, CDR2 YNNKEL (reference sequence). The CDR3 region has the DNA TGTGCTAGCAGCCAAGAGAGCAGCTACCTTCGCGGCGAGCAGTACTTC. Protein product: CASSQESSYLRGEQYF.

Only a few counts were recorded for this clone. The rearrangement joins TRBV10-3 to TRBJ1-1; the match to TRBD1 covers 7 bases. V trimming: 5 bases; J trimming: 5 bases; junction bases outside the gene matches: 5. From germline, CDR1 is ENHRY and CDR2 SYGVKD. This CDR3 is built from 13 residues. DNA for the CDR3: TGTGCCATCAGTTACGACAGGGCAACTGAAGCTTTCTTT. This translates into CAISYDRATEAFF.

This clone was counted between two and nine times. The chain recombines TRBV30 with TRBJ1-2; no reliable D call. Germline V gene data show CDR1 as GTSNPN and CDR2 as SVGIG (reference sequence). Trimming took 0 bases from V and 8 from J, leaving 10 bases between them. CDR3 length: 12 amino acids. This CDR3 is CAWSVGLEGYTF. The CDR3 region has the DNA TGTGCCTGGAGTGTAGGTCTAGAGGGCTACACCTTC.

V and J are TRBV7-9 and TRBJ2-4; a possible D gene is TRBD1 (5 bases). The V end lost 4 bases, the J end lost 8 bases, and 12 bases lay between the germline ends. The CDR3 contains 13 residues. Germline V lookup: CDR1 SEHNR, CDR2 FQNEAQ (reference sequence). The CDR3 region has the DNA TGTGCCAGCAGCTCACTTCAGGGTTACATTCAGTACTTC. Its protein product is CASSSLQGYIQYF.

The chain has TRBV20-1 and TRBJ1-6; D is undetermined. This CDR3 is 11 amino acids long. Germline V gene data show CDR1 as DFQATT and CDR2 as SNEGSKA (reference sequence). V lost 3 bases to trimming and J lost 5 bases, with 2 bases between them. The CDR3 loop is CSASDNSPLHF. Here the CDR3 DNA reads TGCAGTGCTAGCGATAATTCACCCCTCCACTTT.

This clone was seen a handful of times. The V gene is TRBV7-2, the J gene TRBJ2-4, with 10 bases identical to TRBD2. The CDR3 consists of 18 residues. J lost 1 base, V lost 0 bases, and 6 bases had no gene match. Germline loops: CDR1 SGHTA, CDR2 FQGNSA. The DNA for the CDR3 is TGTGCCAGCAGCTTAGCCCTAGCGGGAGTCGGGGCCAAAAACATTCAGTACTTC. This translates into CASSLALAGVGAKNIQYF.

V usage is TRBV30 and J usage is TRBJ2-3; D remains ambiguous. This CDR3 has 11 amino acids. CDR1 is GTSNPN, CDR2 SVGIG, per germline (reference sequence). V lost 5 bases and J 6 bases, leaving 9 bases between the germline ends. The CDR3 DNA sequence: TGTGCCTGGGACTCCGGGGATACGCAGTATTTT. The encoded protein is CAWDSGDTQYF.

This CDR3 reads CASSLQYGYTF. The DNA of the CDR3 is TGTGCCAGCAGTTTACAATATGGCTACACCTTC. This chain connects TRBV28 to TRBJ1-2; D uncertain. Per the germline V gene, CDR1 is MDHEN and CDR2 is SYDVKM. This CDR3 comprises 11 residues. V gave up 2 bases and J gave up 5 bases, with 3 bases separating them.

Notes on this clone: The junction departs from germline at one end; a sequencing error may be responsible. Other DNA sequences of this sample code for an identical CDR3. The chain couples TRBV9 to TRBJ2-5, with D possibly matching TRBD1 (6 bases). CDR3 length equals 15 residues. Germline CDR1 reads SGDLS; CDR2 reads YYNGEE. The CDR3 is CASSVSTGLQETQYF. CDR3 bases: TGTGCCAGCAGCGTAAGTACAGGGTTACAAGAGACTCAGTACTTC.

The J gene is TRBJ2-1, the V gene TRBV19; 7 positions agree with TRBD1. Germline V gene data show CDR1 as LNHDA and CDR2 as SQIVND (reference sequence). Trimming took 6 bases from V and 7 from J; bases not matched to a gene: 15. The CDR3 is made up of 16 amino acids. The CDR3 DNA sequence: TGTGCCAGTAGCCCCAAGAAACGGACAGGAATTAATGAGCAGTTCTTC. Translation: CASSPKKRTGINEQFF.

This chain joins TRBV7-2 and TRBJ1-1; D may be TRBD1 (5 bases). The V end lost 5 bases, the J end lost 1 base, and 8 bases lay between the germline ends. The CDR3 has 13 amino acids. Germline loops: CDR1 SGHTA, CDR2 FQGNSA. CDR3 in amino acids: CASSRQWNTEAFF. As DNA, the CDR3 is TGTGCCAGCAGCCGACAGTGGAACACTGAAGCTTTCTTT.

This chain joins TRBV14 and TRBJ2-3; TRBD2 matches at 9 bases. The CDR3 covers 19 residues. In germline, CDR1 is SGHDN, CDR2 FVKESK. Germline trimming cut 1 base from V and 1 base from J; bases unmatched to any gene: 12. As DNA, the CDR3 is TGTGCCAGCAGCCAAGGGCAGGCGGGAGGGAGATTCGGCACAGATACGCAGTATTTT. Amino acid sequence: CASSQGQAGGRFGTDTQYF.

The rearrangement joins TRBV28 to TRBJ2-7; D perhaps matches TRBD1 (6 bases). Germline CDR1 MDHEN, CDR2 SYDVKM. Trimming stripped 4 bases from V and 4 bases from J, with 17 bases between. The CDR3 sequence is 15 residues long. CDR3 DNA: TGTGCCAGCAGTTCCCCGGCAGGGGCAAAGTACGAGCAGTACTTC. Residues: CASSSPAGAKYEQYF.

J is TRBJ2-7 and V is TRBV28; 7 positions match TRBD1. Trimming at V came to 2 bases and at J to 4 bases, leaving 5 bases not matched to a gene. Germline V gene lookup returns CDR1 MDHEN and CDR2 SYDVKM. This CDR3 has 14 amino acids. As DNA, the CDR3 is TGTGCCAGCAGTTTAGGGACAGCACCTTACGAGCAGTACTTC. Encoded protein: CASSLGTAPYEQYF.

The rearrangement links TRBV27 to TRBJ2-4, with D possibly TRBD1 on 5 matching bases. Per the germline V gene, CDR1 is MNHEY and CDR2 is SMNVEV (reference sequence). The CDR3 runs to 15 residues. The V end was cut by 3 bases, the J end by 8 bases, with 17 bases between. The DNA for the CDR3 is TGTGCCAGCAGTTTGGGCCCCTGGGCAGGGTACATTCAGTACTTC. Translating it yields CASSLGPWAGYIQYF.

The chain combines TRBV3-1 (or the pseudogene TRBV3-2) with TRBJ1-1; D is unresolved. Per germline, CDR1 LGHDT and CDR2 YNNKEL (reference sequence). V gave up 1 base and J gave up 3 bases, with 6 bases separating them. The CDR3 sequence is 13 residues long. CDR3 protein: CASSQVRDTEAFF. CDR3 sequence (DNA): TGTGCCAGCAGCCAAGTTCGCGACACTGAAGCTTTCTTT.

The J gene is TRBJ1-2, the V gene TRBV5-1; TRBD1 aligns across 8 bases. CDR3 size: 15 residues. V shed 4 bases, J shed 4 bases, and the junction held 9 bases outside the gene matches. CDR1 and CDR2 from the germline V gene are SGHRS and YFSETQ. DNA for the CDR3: TGCGCCAGCAGCCAGGACAGGGCGCCCGCCTATGGCTACACCTTC. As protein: CASSQDRAPAYGYTF.